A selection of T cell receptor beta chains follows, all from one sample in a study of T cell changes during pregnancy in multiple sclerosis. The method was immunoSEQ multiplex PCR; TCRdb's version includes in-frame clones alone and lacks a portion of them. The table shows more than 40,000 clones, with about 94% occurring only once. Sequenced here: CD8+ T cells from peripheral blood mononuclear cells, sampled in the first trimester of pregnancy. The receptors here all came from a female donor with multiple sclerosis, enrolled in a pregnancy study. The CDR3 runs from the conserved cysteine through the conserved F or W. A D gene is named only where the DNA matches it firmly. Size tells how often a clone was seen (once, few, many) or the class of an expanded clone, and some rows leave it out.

CDR3nt: TGTGCCAGCAGCTTTGAGACTAGCGGAGCCGCCAATGAGCAGTTCTTC
CDR3aa: CASSFETSGAANEQFF
abundance: .
v_gene: TRBV13
j_gene: TRBJ2-1
d_gene: TRBD2

CDR3nt: TGTGCCAGCAGCGCCCCGGGACAGGGGGACTATGGCTACACCTTC
CDR3aa: CASSAPGQGDYGYTF
abundance: .
v_gene: TRBV9
j_gene: TRBJ1-2
d_gene: TRBD1

CDR3nt: TGTGCCAGCCAGGGGGTGGACACCTACAATGAGCAGTTCTTC
CDR3aa: CASQGVDTYNEQFF
abundance: .
v_gene: TRBV19
j_gene: TRBJ2-1
d_gene: TRBD1

CDR3nt: TGCAGCGTTGAGCGATTAGACAGCTCTGGGGCCAACGTCCTGACTTTC
CDR3aa: CSVERLDSSGANVLTF
abundance: once
v_gene: TRBV29-1
j_gene: TRBJ2-6
d_gene: .

CDR3nt: TGTGCCAGCTCACCACCGGACAGTGCCTATTCACCCCTCCACTTT
CDR3aa: CASSPPDSAYSPLHF
abundance: .
v_gene: TRBV18
j_gene: TRBJ1-6
d_gene: .

CDR3nt: TGCGCCAGCAGCTTGGAGCGGCGGGGGTCATCCTACGAGCAGTACTTC
CDR3aa: CASSLERRGSSYEQYF
abundance: .
v_gene: TRBV5-1
j_gene: TRBJ2-7
d_gene: TRBD2

CDR3nt: TGTGCCAGTAGTATGTATGACAGCGCCTACGAGCAGTACTTC
CDR3aa: CASSMYDSAYEQYF
abundance: .
v_gene: TRBV19
j_gene: TRBJ2-7
d_gene: .

CDR3nt: TGTGCCAGCAGTGAAAGATGGGCCCTTCCCCAGAACACTGAAGCTTTCTTT
CDR3aa: CASSERWALPQNTEAFF
abundance: .
v_gene: TRBV6-1
j_gene: TRBJ1-1
d_gene: .

CDR3nt: TGTGCCAGCAGTTTTTCAGGGGGAGGCTACACCTTC
CDR3aa: CASSFSGGGYTF
abundance: .
v_gene: TRBV27
j_gene: TRBJ1-2
d_gene: TRBD1

CDR3nt: TGCGCCAGCAGCCAGAGGACAGGGACAGAGGAGCAGTACTTC
CDR3aa: CASSQRTGTEEQYF
abundance: .
v_gene: TRBV4-3
j_gene: TRBJ2-7
d_gene: TRBD1

CDR3nt: TGTGCCAGCAGTCCAGGGGCCAGGGGGCAGGGCTACACCTTC
CDR3aa: CASSPGARGQGYTF
abundance: .
v_gene: TRBV27
j_gene: TRBJ1-2
d_gene: TRBD1

CDR3nt: TGTGCCATAAGAGACAGGGGGCAAACAGATACGCAGTATTTT
CDR3aa: CAIRDRGQTDTQYF
abundance: .
v_gene: TRBV10-3
j_gene: TRBJ2-3
d_gene: TRBD1

CDR3nt: TGTGCCAGCAGTGTCGCCGGGAGATTGACAGATACGCAGTATTTT
CDR3aa: CASSVAGRLTDTQYF
abundance: .
v_gene: TRBV2
j_gene: TRBJ2-3
d_gene: .

CDR3nt: TGTGCCAGCAAACAGCATATAGGGAAGCGGGGAGAAGGAGACAATGAGCAGTTCTTC
CDR3aa: CASKQHIGKRGEGDNEQFF
abundance: .
v_gene: TRBV28
j_gene: TRBJ2-1
d_gene: TRBD2

CDR3nt: TGTGCCAGCAGTCGGGGGACTTTCGGGGGGGGTCTCCAAGAGACCCAGTACTTC
CDR3aa: CASSRGTFGGGLQETQYF
abundance: .
v_gene: TRBV27
j_gene: TRBJ2-5
d_gene: TRBD2

CDR3nt: TGTGCCAGCAGCCCAGGACTAGCGGGAGGGCGATACACCGGGGAGCTGTTTTTT
CDR3aa: CASSPGLAGGRYTGELFF
abundance: .
v_gene: TRBV7-8
j_gene: TRBJ2-2
d_gene: TRBD2

CDR3nt: TGCGCCAGCAGCCAGGCGGGGGTGAGCGCAGATACGCAGTATTTT
CDR3aa: CASSQAGVSADTQYF
abundance: .
v_gene: TRBV4-1
j_gene: TRBJ2-3
d_gene: TRBD2

CDR3nt: TGCGCCAGCAGCCCCAGAGGAGGACAGCTTAATGAAAAACTGTTTTTT
CDR3aa: CASSPRGGQLNEKLFF
abundance: .
v_gene: TRBV4-3
j_gene: TRBJ1-4
d_gene: .

CDR3nt: TGTGCCAGTAGTACATTAGCGGGAGTCACAGATACGCAGTATTTT
CDR3aa: CASSTLAGVTDTQYF
abundance: .
v_gene: TRBV19
j_gene: TRBJ2-3
d_gene: TRBD2

CDR3nt: TGTGCCAGCTTCCTTGATTTTAGGGGAGAGACCCAGTACTTC
CDR3aa: CASFLDFRGETQYF
abundance: .
v_gene: TRBV2
j_gene: TRBJ2-5
d_gene: .

CDR3nt: TGTGCCAGCAGCCCGAGCTCCTACAATGAGCAGTTCTTC
CDR3aa: CASSPSSYNEQFF
abundance: .
v_gene: TRBV13
j_gene: TRBJ2-1
d_gene: .

CDR3nt: TGTGCCAGCAGCTCCAGACAGGGGAGGTATGGCTACACCTTC
CDR3aa: CASSSRQGRYGYTF
abundance: once
v_gene: TRBV7-9
j_gene: TRBJ1-2
d_gene: TRBD1

CDR3nt: TGTGCCAGCAGCCAAGAGAGCGGGGCCTCAACAAACTTC
CDR3aa: CASSQESGASTNF
abundance: .
v_gene: TRBV4-2
j_gene: TRBJ2-5
d_gene: TRBD2

CDR3nt: TGTGCCAGCGAGGGCGGGGTCGGCACCGGGGAGCTGTTTTTT
CDR3aa: CASEGGVGTGELFF
abundance: .
v_gene: TRBV2
j_gene: TRBJ2-2
d_gene: .

CDR3nt: TGCGCCAGCAGCCAAGCCCGGACTAATGAAAAACTGTTTTTT
CDR3aa: CASSQARTNEKLFF
abundance: once
v_gene: TRBV4-3
j_gene: TRBJ1-4
d_gene: .

CDR3nt: TGTGCCAGCAGCTGGACGAGGACTAGCGGGATAACCGGGGAGCTGTTTTTT
CDR3aa: CASSWTRTSGITGELFF
abundance: .
v_gene: TRBV5-5
j_gene: TRBJ2-2
d_gene: TRBD2

CDR3nt: TGTGCCAGCAGTGGAAAGCCGACAGGGTCTGAAGCTTTCTTT
CDR3aa: CASSGKPTGSEAFF
abundance: .
v_gene: TRBV25-1
j_gene: TRBJ1-1
d_gene: TRBD1

CDR3nt: TGTGCCAGCACCTATCGGGGATTTCCCGGGGAGCTGTTTTTT
CDR3aa: CASTYRGFPGELFF
abundance: once
v_gene: TRBV27
j_gene: TRBJ2-2
d_gene: .

CDR3nt: TGCGCCAGCAGCTTGGTGGGGACAGGGAATACTGAAGCTTTCTTT
CDR3aa: CASSLVGTGNTEAFF
abundance: .
v_gene: TRBV5-1
j_gene: TRBJ1-1
d_gene: TRBD1

CDR3nt: TGCAGCGTTGTTTCAACAGAGATCCTGTACAATGAGCAGTTCTTC
CDR3aa: CSVVSTEILYNEQFF
abundance: .
v_gene: TRBV29-1
j_gene: TRBJ2-1
d_gene: .

CDR3nt: TGTGCCAGCAGTCCTCGGGATCGGACTGGGGACGAGCAGTACTTC
CDR3aa: CASSPRDRTGDEQYF
abundance: .
v_gene: TRBV27
j_gene: TRBJ2-7
d_gene: .

CDR3nt: TGTGCCAGCTGTGCTAGCGGGGGGACAGATACGCAGTATTTT
CDR3aa: CASCASGGTDTQYF
abundance: .
v_gene: TRBV6-5
j_gene: TRBJ2-3
d_gene: TRBD2

CDR3nt: TGTGCCAGCAGCTACCGGGACACATGGGGCTACTATGGCTACACCTTC
CDR3aa: CASSYRDTWGYYGYTF
abundance: .
v_gene: TRBV5-6
j_gene: TRBJ1-2
d_gene: .

CDR3nt: TGTGCCAGCAGGGGACAGGCCCTCCGAGGGGACTATGGCTACACCTTC
CDR3aa: CASRGQALRGDYGYTF
abundance: .
v_gene: TRBV27
j_gene: TRBJ1-2
d_gene: TRBD1

CDR3nt: TGTGCCAGCAGCTCCGGACTCTCTGGAGCCCAGTACTTC
CDR3aa: CASSSGLSGAQYF
abundance: .
v_gene: TRBV7-6
j_gene: TRBJ2-5
d_gene: .

CDR3nt: TGTGCCAGCAGTGAAAGTGGGGCTTCGTACAATGAGCAGTTCTTC
CDR3aa: CASSESGASYNEQFF
abundance: .
v_gene: TRBV25-1
j_gene: TRBJ2-1
d_gene: .

CDR3nt: TGTGCCAGCAGTAGCGTCCCCTACGAGCAGTACTTC
CDR3aa: CASSSVPYEQYF
abundance: .
v_gene: TRBV27
j_gene: TRBJ2-7
d_gene: .

CDR3nt: TGTGCCAGCAGCCCTTTGGGACAGGGCAATCAGCCCCAGCATTTT
CDR3aa: CASSPLGQGNQPQHF
abundance: .
v_gene: TRBV27
j_gene: TRBJ1-5
d_gene: TRBD1

CDR3nt: TGTGCCAGCAGCGCCAGGACAGGGCCCTCCTCCTACGAGCAGTACTTC
CDR3aa: CASSARTGPSSYEQYF
abundance: .
v_gene: TRBV9
j_gene: TRBJ2-7
d_gene: TRBD1

CDR3nt: TGTGCCAGCAGTTCTGGGAGTGGGCCCGTAGTCTTC
CDR3aa: CASSSGSGPVVF
abundance: few
v_gene: TRBV14
j_gene: TRBJ2-1
d_gene: .

CDR3nt: TGTGCCAGCAGTGTACAGGGGGAAACCTATGGCTACACCTTC
CDR3aa: CASSVQGETYGYTF
abundance: few
v_gene: TRBV27
j_gene: TRBJ1-2
d_gene: TRBD1

CDR3nt: TGCGCCAGCAGCTTAGTCCCTCTTGGGAGCCCGAATGAGCAGTTCTTC
CDR3aa: CASSLVPLGSPNEQFF
abundance: .
v_gene: TRBV5-1
j_gene: TRBJ2-1
d_gene: .

CDR3nt: TGTGCCAGCAGTCCGACTTCGGGTTCCCCCTACTATGGCTACACCTTC
CDR3aa: CASSPTSGSPYYGYTF
abundance: .
v_gene: TRBV27
j_gene: TRBJ1-2
d_gene: .

CDR3nt: TGTGCCAGCAGCGGTACAGGGGCAGCCAAAAACATTCAGTACTTC
CDR3aa: CASSGTGAAKNIQYF
abundance: .
v_gene: TRBV7-8
j_gene: TRBJ2-4
d_gene: TRBD1

CDR3nt: TGTGCCAGCAGTACTCGACAGGGGGCAAATGAAAAACTGTTTTTT
CDR3aa: CASSTRQGANEKLFF
abundance: .
v_gene: TRBV7-9
j_gene: TRBJ1-4
d_gene: TRBD1

CDR3nt: TGTGCCAGCAGGATTCGGGACAGGGCCAACAATGAGCAGTTCTTC
CDR3aa: CASRIRDRANNEQFF
abundance: .
v_gene: TRBV21-1
j_gene: TRBJ2-1
d_gene: .

CDR3nt: TGCGCCAGCAGCTTGTCAGGGAACGAGCAGTACTTC
CDR3aa: CASSLSGNEQYF
abundance: .
v_gene: TRBV5-1
j_gene: TRBJ2-7
d_gene: .

CDR3nt: TGCGCCAGCAGCTTGGAAGCGGGAGGGCCCCATGAGCAGTTCTTC
CDR3aa: CASSLEAGGPHEQFF
abundance: .
v_gene: TRBV5-1
j_gene: TRBJ2-1
d_gene: TRBD2

CDR3nt: TGTGCCAGCAGGGGACTCGCTGAAGCTTTCTTT
CDR3aa: CASRGLAEAFF
abundance: .
v_gene: TRBV25-1
j_gene: TRBJ1-1
d_gene: .

CDR3nt: TGTGCCAGCAGCGTAGGGACAGGAAACACAGATACGCAGTATTTT
CDR3aa: CASSVGTGNTDTQYF
abundance: .
v_gene: TRBV9
j_gene: TRBJ2-3
d_gene: TRBD1

CDR3nt: TGCGCCAGCAGCTTTCGGGACAGGGATACCGACGAGCAGTACTTC
CDR3aa: CASSFRDRDTDEQYF
abundance: .
v_gene: TRBV4-1
j_gene: TRBJ2-7
d_gene: TRBD1

CDR3nt: TGTGCCAGCAGGAGACAGGGTGTGGGCGGCTACACCTTC
CDR3aa: CASRRQGVGGYTF
abundance: .
v_gene: TRBV28
j_gene: TRBJ1-2
d_gene: TRBD1

CDR3nt: TGTGCCAGCTCACCACCTAACCGGACAGGGGTTTACGAGCAGTACTTC
CDR3aa: CASSPPNRTGVYEQYF
abundance: .
v_gene: TRBV18
j_gene: TRBJ2-7
d_gene: TRBD1